The 17 T cell receptor beta chains in this list originate from one sample, sequenced in a study of T cell responses to AZD1222 COVID-19 vaccine. The method was immunoSEQ multiplex PCR; TCRdb's version includes in-frame clones alone and lacks a portion of them. The data contain 150,000 to 200,000 clones, 80% to 95% of them singletons. Source: peripheral blood, taken on day 0 of AZD1222 vaccination. The receptors derive from an adult in good health.

This sequence joins TRBV4-2 and TRBJ2-3; D is ambiguous. This CDR3 has 15 residues. Trimming removed 1 base from V and 2 bases from J, with 10 bases in between. Germline-derived CDR1 and CDR2 are LGHNA and YNFKEQ. The CDR3 nucleotides read TGTGCCAGCAGCCAAGGGTGGGCCACCACAGATACGCAGTATTTT. Its translation: CASSQGWATTDTQYF.

The rearrangement uses TRBV6-2 or TRBV6-3 and TRBJ1-6, with D unresolved. CDR1 and CDR2 from the germline V gene are MNHEY and SVGEGT. V dropped 0 bases and J dropped 7 bases, with 4 bases sitting between them. The CDR3 is 13 residues long. The CDR3 DNA sequence: TGTGCCAGCAGTTACTCGGACAATTCACCCCTCCACTTT. Its protein product is CASSYSDNSPLHF.

CDR3 protein: CASSPGPGNYGYTF. CDR3 in DNA: TGCGCCAGCAGCCCCGGCCCAGGGAACTATGGCTACACCTTC. The rearrangement links TRBV5-1 to TRBJ1-2; D possibly corresponds to TRBD1 (5 bases). Germline assignment: CDR1 SGHRS and CDR2 YFSETQ. The CDR3 has 14 amino acids. Trimming took 4 bases from V and 2 from J, leaving 12 bases between them.

The V call is TRBV7-6, the J call TRBJ1-3, with D maybe TRBD1 (5 bases). The CDR3 loop spans 16 amino acids. Trimming took off 2 bases at V and 2 bases at J, with 13 bases between the two ends. The V gene's germline CDR1 is SGHVS and CDR2 FNYEAQ. CDR3 loop: CASSLSMWGAGNTIYF. The CDR3 nucleotides are TGTGCCAGCAGCTTATCCATGTGGGGGGCTGGAAACACCATATATTTT.

This chain connects TRBV11-1 to TRBJ2-1, with TRBD2 matching over 9 bases. The germline CDR1 and CDR2 sequences are SGHAT and FQDESV (reference sequence). J lost 3 bases, V lost 2 bases, and 5 bases had no gene match. The CDR3 is made up of 16 amino acids. The CDR3 sequence: CASSLWGSGSYNEQFF. The CDR3 region has the DNA TGTGCCAGCAGCTTATGGGGTAGCGGGAGCTACAATGAGCAGTTCTTC.

V gene TRBV10-3 combines with J gene TRBJ2-5, with 13 positions matching TRBD2. Germline V lookup: CDR1 ENHRY, CDR2 SYGVKD. The CDR3 extends over 16 amino acids. V was clipped by 2 bases and J by 1 base; unmatched bases: 1. CDR3 DNA: TGTGCCATCAGTGAGGGGACTAGCGGGACCCAAGAGACCCAGTACTTC. Amino acids: CAISEGTSGTQETQYF.

The chain has TRBV7-2 and TRBJ1-2; tentative D call: TRBD1 (6 bases). CDR1 is SGHTA, CDR2 FQGNSA, per germline. The CDR3 length is 14 residues. The V gene lost 0 bases and the J gene lost 8 bases, with 13 bases spanning the gap. This CDR3 reads CASSLARGHVGYTF. The CDR3 nucleotides are TGTGCCAGCAGCTTAGCCCGGGGGCATGTAGGCTACACCTTC.

This chain joins TRBV9 and TRBJ1-2; 7 bases line up with TRBD1. This CDR3 has 17 residues. Germline V gene data show CDR1 as SGDLS and CDR2 as YYNGEE. V shed 0 bases, J shed 0 bases, and the junction held 8 bases outside the gene matches. CDR3 residues: CASSVEMDRRTNYGYTF. The CDR3 nucleotides read TGTGCCAGCAGCGTAGAAATGGACAGGAGGACTAACTATGGCTACACCTTC.

The chain uses TRBV6-1 and TRBJ1-5; 7 bases are a match to TRBD1. The junction had 3 bases not matched to a gene; V was cut back by 2 bases and J by 5 bases. Germline V lookup: CDR1 MNHNS, CDR2 SASEGT. The CDR3 is 14 amino acids. CDR3 sequence: CASSEIRGDQPQHF. DNA for the CDR3: TGTGCCAGCAGTGAAATCAGGGGGGATCAGCCCCAGCATTTT.

The rearrangement links TRBV5-3 to TRBJ1-2; D is undetermined. TRBV5-3 is an open reading frame, and its role is uncertain. CDR3 size: 17 residues. With 4 bases removed from V and 0 bases from J, the gap between germline ends came to 19 bases. CDR3 nucleotides: TGTGCCAGAAGCCCTATACTTTGGACGGTTACTAACTATGGCTACACCTTC. It translates to CARSPILWTVTNYGYTF.

The CDR3 sequence: CASSSTPSGGTDTQYF. The DNA of the CDR3 is TGTGCCAGCAGCTCAACCCCTAGCGGGGGCACAGATACGCAGTATTTT. The chain joins TRBV7-2 to TRBJ2-3, with 9 positions matching TRBD2. This CDR3 has 16 residues. Losses at the gene ends were 4 bases for V and 1 base for J; bases not matched to a gene: 6. Germline loops: CDR1 SGHTA, CDR2 FQGNSA.

This sequence joins TRBV28 and TRBJ2-5; 11 nucleotides align to TRBD2. Germline V gene data show CDR1 as MDHEN and CDR2 as SYDVKM. Unmatched junction bases numbered 5, after V lost 4 bases and J lost 1 base. CDR3 length equals 16 residues. CDR3: CASSSWTSGLQETQYF. In DNA, the CDR3 is TGTGCCAGCAGTTCATGGACTAGCGGGCTCCAAGAGACCCAGTACTTC.

V is TRBV7-2 and J is TRBJ1-2; D unclear. CDR3 size: 15 residues. Trimming shortened V by 2 bases and J by 0 bases, and 10 bases separated the two germline ends. The germline V gene has CDR1 SGHTA and CDR2 FQGNSA. The CDR3 protein is CASSLQRNTNYGYTF. The CDR3 nucleotides are TGTGCCAGCAGCTTACAGCGAAATACTAACTATGGCTACACCTTC. Supplemented by reference TRBV7-2 and TRBJ1-2, the full variable domain reads GAGVSQSPSNKVTEKGKDVELRCDPISGHTALYWYRQSLGQGLEFLIYFQGNSAPDKSGLPSDRFSAERTGGSVSTLTIQRTQQEDSAVYLCASSLQRNTNYGYTFGSGTRLTVV.

This rearrangement joins TRBV19 to TRBJ1-4; D not resolved. This CDR3 contains 12 residues. The ends were cut back, 3 bases at V and 8 bases at J, with 7 bases in the middle. From germline, CDR1 is LNHDA and CDR2 SQIVND (reference sequence). CDR3 loop: CASSMRWEKLFF. Written as DNA, the CDR3 is TGTGCCAGTAGTATGAGGTGGGAAAAACTGTTTTTT.

The rearrangement uses TRBV30 and TRBJ2-1; D could derive from TRBD1 or TRBD2 (5 bases each). This CDR3 comprises 14 residues. The V and J ends lost 2 bases and 3 bases respectively, with 11 bases between them. Germline loops: CDR1 GTSNPN, CDR2 SVGIG (reference sequence). The CDR3 is CAWSKGSSYNEQFF. The CDR3 bases are TGTGCCTGGAGTAAGGGGAGTAGCTACAATGAGCAGTTCTTC.

The rearrangement uses TRBV21-1 and TRBJ2-7; TRBD1, the table's D call, lacks a check against the DNA. TRBV21-1 is a documented pseudogene. The CDR3 has 16 amino acids. The CDR3 sequence: CASSKGPGQRIYEQYF. CDR3 bases: TGTGCCAGCAGCAAAGGGCCGGGACAGCGAATCTACGAGCAGTACTTC.

V gene TRBV5-1 combines with J gene TRBJ1-4, with TRBD1 as a possible D gene (5 bases). CDR1 and CDR2 from the germline V gene are SGHRS and YFSETQ. This CDR3 comprises 15 residues. Trimming took 6 bases from V and 0 from J, leaving 12 bases between them. Here the CDR3 reads CASKKGVTTNEKLFF. CDR3 nucleotide sequence: TGCGCCAGCAAAAAAGGGGTTACAACTAATGAAAAACTGTTTTTT.